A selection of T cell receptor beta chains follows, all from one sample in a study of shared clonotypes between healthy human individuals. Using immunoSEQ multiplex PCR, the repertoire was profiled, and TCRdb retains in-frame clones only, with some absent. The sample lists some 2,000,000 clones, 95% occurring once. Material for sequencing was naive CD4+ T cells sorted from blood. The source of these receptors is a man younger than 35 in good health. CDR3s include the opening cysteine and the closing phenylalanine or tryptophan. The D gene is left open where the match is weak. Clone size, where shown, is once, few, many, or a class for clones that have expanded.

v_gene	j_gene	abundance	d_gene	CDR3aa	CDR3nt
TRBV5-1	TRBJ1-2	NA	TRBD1	CASSFDRGYGYTF	TGCGCCAGCAGCTTTGACAGGGGCTATGGCTACACCTTC
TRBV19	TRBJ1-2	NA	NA	CASRNGKGANYGYTF	TGTGCCAGTAGAAACGGAAAAGGAGCTAACTATGGCTACACCTTC
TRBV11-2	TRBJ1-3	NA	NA	CASSLPGISGNTIYF	TGTGCCAGCAGCTTACCAGGCATCTCTGGAAACACCATATATTTT
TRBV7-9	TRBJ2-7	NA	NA	CASSSQGSEQYF	TGTGCCAGCAGCTCCCAGGGTTCCGAGCAGTACTTC
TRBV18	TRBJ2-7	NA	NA	CASSTAGTGTYEQYF	TGTGCCAGCTCCACGGCTGGGACGGGAACCTACGAGCAGTACTTC
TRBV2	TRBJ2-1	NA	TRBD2	CASSIAGGPNEQFF	TGTGCCAGCAGCATAGCGGGAGGGCCCAATGAGCAGTTCTTC
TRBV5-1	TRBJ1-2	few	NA	CASSLWSGDYGYTF	TGCGCCAGCAGCTTGTGGTCAGGGGACTATGGCTACACCTTC
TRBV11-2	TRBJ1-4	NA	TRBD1	CASTPTTGQKLFF	TGTGCCAGCACCCCAACGACAGGGCAAAAACTGTTTTTT
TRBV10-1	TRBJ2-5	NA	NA	CASRETQYF	TGCGCCAGCAGGGAGACCCAGTACTTC
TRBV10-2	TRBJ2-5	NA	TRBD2	CASSEVPSGGAVAQYF	TGCGCCAGCAGTGAGGTTCCTAGCGGGGGGGCAGTGGCCCAGTACTTC
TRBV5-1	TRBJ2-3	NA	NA	CASSSRTDGTDTQYF	TGCGCCAGCAGCTCCAGGACGGATGGAACAGATACGCAGTATTTT
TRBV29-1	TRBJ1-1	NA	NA	CSGRETGMNTEAFF	TGCAGCGGACGAGAGACAGGAATGAACACTGAAGCTTTCTTT
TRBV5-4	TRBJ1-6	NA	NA	CASSLDGREDSPLHF	TGTGCCAGCAGCTTAGATGGTAGGGAGGATTCACCCCTCCACTTT
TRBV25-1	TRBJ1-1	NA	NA	CASKGPEGTEAFF	TGTGCCAGCAAAGGGCCCGAGGGGACTGAAGCTTTCTTT
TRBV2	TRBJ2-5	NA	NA	CASSWTVRETQYF	TGTGCCAGCAGCTGGACAGTCCGAGAGACCCAGTACTTC
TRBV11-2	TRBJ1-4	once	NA	CASSLGQFKGEKLFF	TGTGCCAGCAGCTTAGGACAGTTTAAGGGTGAAAAACTGTTTTTT
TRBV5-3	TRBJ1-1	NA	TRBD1	CARSLTRDSLNTEAFF	TGTGCCAGAAGCTTGACCAGGGACAGCTTGAACACTGAAGCTTTCTTT
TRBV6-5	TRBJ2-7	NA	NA	CASRRDRDSYEQYF	TGTGCCAGCAGGCGCGACAGAGATTCCTACGAGCAGTACTTC
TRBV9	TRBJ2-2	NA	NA	CASSAVGGATTGELFF	TGTGCCAGCAGCGCCGTGGGGGGTGCGACCACCGGGGAGCTGTTTTTT
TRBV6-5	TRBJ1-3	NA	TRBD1	CASSYQGQGASTIYF	TGTGCCAGCAGTTACCAGGGACAGGGGGCGTCCACCATATATTTT
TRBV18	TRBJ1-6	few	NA	CASSPQEVGGSPLHF	TGTGCCAGCTCACCACAAGAGGTCGGGGGTTCACCCCTCCACTTT
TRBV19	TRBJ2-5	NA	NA	CASSKTDTYQETQYF	TGTGCCAGTAGTAAAACAGATACCTACCAAGAGACCCAGTACTTC
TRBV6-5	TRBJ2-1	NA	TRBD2	CASIAAGRAFEQFF	TGTGCCAGCATCGCAGCGGGGAGGGCCTTTGAGCAGTTCTTC
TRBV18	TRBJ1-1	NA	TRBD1	CASSYRGNTEAFF	TGTGCCAGCTCTTACAGGGGAAACACTGAAGCTTTCTTT
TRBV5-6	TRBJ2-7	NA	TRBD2	CASSSPLGLASYEQYF	TGTGCCAGCAGCTCACCTTTAGGACTAGCCAGCTACGAGCAGTACTTC
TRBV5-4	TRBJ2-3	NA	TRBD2	CASSLRTSVTDTQYF	TGTGCCAGCAGCTTGAGGACTAGCGTTACAGATACGCAGTATTTT
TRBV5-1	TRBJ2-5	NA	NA	CASSLELQVQETQYF	TGCGCCAGCAGCTTGGAGTTGCAGGTCCAAGAGACCCAGTACTTC
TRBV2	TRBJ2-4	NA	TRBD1	CASSGAGGSIQYF	TGTGCCAGCAGTGGGGCAGGGGGCAGCATTCAGTACTTC
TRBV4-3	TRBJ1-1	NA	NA	CASSQEGGNTEAFF	TGCGCCAGCAGCCAAGAAGGCGGGAACACTGAAGCTTTCTTT
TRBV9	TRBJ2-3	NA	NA	CASSVGLLSTDTQYF	TGTGCCAGCAGCGTAGGACTCCTTAGCACAGATACGCAGTATTTT
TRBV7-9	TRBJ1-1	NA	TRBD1	CASSRTGENTEAFF	TGTGCCAGCAGCCGGACAGGAGAGAACACTGAAGCTTTCTTT
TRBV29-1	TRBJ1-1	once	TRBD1	CSVVLGQLNTEAFF	TGCAGCGTAGTCCTGGGACAGCTGAACACTGAAGCTTTCTTT
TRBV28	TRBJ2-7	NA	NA	CASSRSPGGGYEQYF	TGTGCCAGCAGTCGCAGTCCGGGGGGCGGCTACGAGCAGTACTTC
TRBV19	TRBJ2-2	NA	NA	CASVASQGLNTGELFF	TGTGCCAGTGTAGCCTCACAGGGATTGAACACCGGGGAGCTGTTTTTT
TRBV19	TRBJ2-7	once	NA	CARSWGTAYEQYF	TGTGCCAGGAGCTGGGGGACCGCCTACGAGCAGTACTTC
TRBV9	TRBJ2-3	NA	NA	CASTERGSRATDTQYF	TGTGCCAGCACGGAACGAGGGAGCAGGGCGACAGATACGCAGTATTTT
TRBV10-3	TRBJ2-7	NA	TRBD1	CAIRPDRVSEQYF	TGTGCCATCAGGCCGGACAGGGTAAGCGAGCAGTACTTC
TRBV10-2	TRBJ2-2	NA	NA	CAIWQGPTGELFF	TGCGCCATCTGGCAGGGGCCTACCGGGGAGCTGTTTTTT